This TCR beta chain was obtained from a study of blood T cell repertoires in COVID-19 (dated by TCRdb to the early 2020s). Study-wide context: Collaborator samples came from the United States, Italy and Spain and covered acute and convalescent phases of COVID-19. Where HLA class I and class II types were available, the types were taken from metadata supplied by the sample provider, not from assay-based typing. The repertoires were released in a freely available public database intended as a resource for research on the immune response to SARS-CoV-2. Deeply sampled blood TCRbeta repertoires from subjects exposed to, actively infected with, or recovered from COVID-19 were included in the dataset. The samples were drawn from the first 160 participants of the ongoing ImmuneRACE study and from 1,200 or so subjects provided by 6 global collaborators. Nearly every sample came with metadata listing a de-identified subject ID, COVID-19 status, age in years and sex. The material from the prospective study consisted of cDNA or gDNA derived from T cells, B-cell-depleted T cells, or PBMCs.

Whole blood was collected in K2EDTA tubes by collaborating institutions according to the institutions' own protocols. Collaborator samples were shipped for TCRbeta analysis as frozen whole blood, isolated PBMCs, or DNA extracted from either sample type. TCRbeta CDR3 regions were amplified from genomic DNA by means of the immunoSEQ Assay, a bias-controlled multiplex PCR. In the authors' own workflow: The number of nucleated cells in each sample was estimated from the amplification of reference gene primers within the assay. To quantify the absolute abundance of each unique TCRbeta CDR3 rearrangement, sequence reads were collapsed and filtered. Productive Simpson clonality was computed per sample as the square root of Simpson's diversity index over productive rearrangements. The table was pulled from immuneACCESS by TCRdb, which kept in-frame rearrangements only. Such tables lose some clones; where checked, under half of the loss comes from unresolved V genes, and the rest has no known cause. That table is the source of V, J and clone size, and D and trimming were worked out from the DNA. Within this sample are 300,000 to 400,000 clones, with roughly 84% of them counted one time only. The ten largest make up 1% of the sample.

Remarks on this clone: Its antigen specificity is not known. Per-base qualities were not stored, and no clone one base away is much larger.

On the study overall, not on this receptor specifically: The amount of clinical and demographic metadata varied by source and participant and was provided uncurated.

The CDR3 has 14 amino acids, counting the end cysteine and phenylalanine. Only the CDR3 DNA stays, 42 bases, in frame from base 1. The CDR1 and CDR2 encoded by the germline V gene are SGDLS and YYNGEE. V and J are trimmed by 4 bases and 7 bases, and the gene matches miss 8 bases of the junction. Sequenced material: peripheral blood. The receptor was isolated from a man in his forties or fifties with active or convalescent COVID-19. The receptor chain draws on TRBV9 and TRBJ2-1; TRBD1 lines up with 7 middle nucleotides. CDR3 reads: CASSLDREGNEQFF. The nucleotide sequence is given as TGTGCCAGCAGCCTTGACAGGGAAGGGAATGAGCAGTTCTTC.